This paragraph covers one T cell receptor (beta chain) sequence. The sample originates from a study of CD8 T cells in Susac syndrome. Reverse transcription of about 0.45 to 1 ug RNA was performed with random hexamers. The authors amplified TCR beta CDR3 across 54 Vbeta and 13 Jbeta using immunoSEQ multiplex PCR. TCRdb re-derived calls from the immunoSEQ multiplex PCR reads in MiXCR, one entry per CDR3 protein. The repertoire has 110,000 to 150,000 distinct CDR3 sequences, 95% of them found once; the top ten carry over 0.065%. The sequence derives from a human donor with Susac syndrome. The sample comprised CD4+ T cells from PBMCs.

The CDR3: CASSLGLREGTEAFF. CDR3 DNA sequence: TGTGCCAGCAGCTTAGGGCTACGCGAGGGCACTGAAGCTTTCTTT. The chain uses TRBV7-9 and TRBJ1-1, with D unresolved. V was trimmed by 1 base and J by 4 bases, leaving 13 bases between them. Germline V CDR1 and CDR2: SEHNR, FQNEAQ (reference sequence). The CDR3 has 15 amino acids.